One and the same sample provided the 28 T cell receptor beta chains below, sequenced in a study of T cells after yellow fever vaccination. TCRdb fed the 5' RACE reads into MiXCR, producing one record per CDR3 protein. This sample has more than 65,000 distinct CDR3 sequences; around 7.8% occur once, and the top ten carry roughly 29%. The sequencing here drew on CD8+ T cells sorted from PBMCs, taken around 10 days after the first yellow fever vaccination. The receptors shown here come from a young man who received the YFV17D yellow fever vaccine.

V and J are TRBV2 and TRBJ2-5; 10 nucleotides match TRBD2. The CDR3 contains 15 residues. V was clipped by 7 bases and J by 1 base; unmatched bases: 6. Germline CDR1 SNHLY, CDR2 FYNNEI. CDR3 sequence reads: CASKKLAGFQETQYF. In DNA form, the CDR3 reads TGTGCCAGCAAAAAACTAGCGGGGTTCCAAGAGACCCAGTACTTC.

This clonotype appeared a few times. This chain links TRBV27 with TRBJ1-6; 8 bases align to TRBD1. Trimming cost V 8 bases and J 6 bases; bases outside gene matches: 6. CDR1 is MNHEY, CDR2 SMNVEV, per germline (reference sequence). The length of the CDR3 is 14 residues. The CDR3 loop is CASQGALSNSPLHF. CDR3 nucleotide sequence: TGTGCCAGCCAGGGGGCGCTTAGTAATTCACCCCTCCACTTT.

This clonotype appeared a few times. The chain couples TRBV9 to TRBJ2-5; TRBD1 matches at 9 bases. The CDR3 is made up of 16 amino acids. Trimming cost V 3 bases and J 5 bases; bases outside gene matches: 11. Germline CDR1 is SGDLS and CDR2 is YYNGEE. The CDR3: CASSAWGTGTGETQYF. CDR3 nucleotides: TGTGCCAGCAGCGCCTGGGGGACAGGGACGGGGGAGACCCAGTACTTC.

This clonotype turned up a few times. The chain couples TRBV7-9 to TRBJ1-3; 8 positions match TRBD1. V lost 1 base and J lost 7; bases outside the gene matches: 6. The germline V gene encodes CDR1 SEHNR and CDR2 FQNEAQ (reference sequence). The CDR3 contains 15 residues. This chain's CDR3 is CASSLVGTGANTIYF. The DNA for the CDR3 is TGTGCCAGCAGCTTAGTAGGGACAGGCGCGAACACCATATATTTT.

J is TRBJ1-2 and V is TRBV6-1, with TRBD1 as a possible D gene (5 bases). The V and J ends lost 6 bases and 0 bases respectively, with 11 bases between them. This CDR3 has 14 residues. The germline V gene has CDR1 MNHNS and CDR2 SASEGT. CDR3 DNA sequence: TGTGCCAGCAGCGACGGACAAACTAACTATGGCTACACCTTC. Translating gives CASSDGQTNYGYTF.

This clonotype was observed at least ten times. V gene TRBV11-2 combines with J gene TRBJ1-1; D call uncertain. The CDR3 has 17 residues. V gave up 5 bases and J gave up 0 bases, with 19 bases separating them. Germline V gives CDR1 SGHAT, CDR2 FQNNGV. CDR3 residues: CASSPRTVIRMNTEAFF. CDR3 DNA: TGTGCCAGCAGCCCCCGGACGGTCATTCGCATGAACACTGAAGCTTTCTTT.

About this clonotype itself: This may be a read error: a much more frequent sequence differs by one nucleotide. The conserved phenylalanine or tryptophan normally closing the CDR3 is absent here, so this likely arose from a read error. V is TRBV6-1 and J is TRBJ2-7; D possibly corresponds to TRBD2 (5 bases). The germline gives CDR1 MNHNS, CDR2 SASEGT. The CDR3 is made up of 15 amino acids. V lost 8 bases and J lost 2, with 19 bases in between. CDR3 protein: CASGRDDLGTYEQYY. The DNA for the CDR3 is TGTGCCAGCGGGAGAGACGACCTGGGGACCTACGAGCAGTACTAC.

This clonotype has a handful of counts. A junction end diverges from the germline sequence, so it may reflect a read error. V and J are TRBV20-1 and TRBJ1-5; 7 nucleotides align to TRBD1. The germline V gene encodes CDR1 DFQATT and CDR2 SNEGSKA (reference sequence). This CDR3 comprises 16 residues. The CDR3: CCARDIRQGQNQPQHF. CDR3 nucleotide sequence: TGCTGTGCTAGAGATATCCGACAGGGACAGAATCAGCCCCAGCATTTT.

This clonotype was recorded many times. This chain uses TRBV7-2 with TRBJ2-3, with D possibly matching TRBD2 (5 bases). Trimming stripped 5 bases from V and 5 bases from J, with 20 bases between. CDR3 length: 16 amino acids. Germline CDR1 is SGHTA and CDR2 is FQGNSA. The CDR3 DNA follows: TGTGCCAGCAGCAGAAAGTTGGGCTTAGAGGGAGATACGCAGTATTTT. Translating gives CASSRKLGLEGDTQYF. The full variable domain, in which reference TRBV7-2 and TRBJ2-3 provide the parts outside the CDR3, is GAGVSQSPSNKVTEKGKDVELRCDPISGHTALYWYRQSLGQGLEFLIYFQGNSAPDKSGLPSDRFSAERTGGSVSTLTIQRTQQEDSAVYLCASSRKLGLEGDTQYFGPGTRLTVL.

To note about this clonotype: Germline is not matched at one junction end, which may reflect a read error. The chain couples TRBV12-3 or TRBV12-4 to TRBJ2-5; 16 nucleotides align to TRBD2. CDR3 length: 18 amino acids. The CDR3 protein is CACSSAGLAGGPQETQYF. DNA for the CDR3: TGTGCCTGCAGTTCCGCGGGACTAGCGGGGGGGCCTCAAGAGACCCAGTACTTC.

This clonotype was seen ten or more times. The rearrangement uses TRBV7-9 and TRBJ2-1; D gene uncertain. This CDR3 is built from 13 residues. CDR1 is SEHNR and CDR2 is FQNEAQ in the germline V gene (reference sequence). V gave up 5 bases and J gave up 4 bases, with 9 bases separating them. The CDR3: CASSTGIYNEQFF. CDR3 in DNA: TGTGCCAGCAGCACCGGAATATACAATGAGCAGTTCTTC.

This clonotype showed up many times. The chain links TRBV15 to TRBJ2-7; D is uncertain. This CDR3 has 13 amino acids. Trimming took 3 bases from V and 2 from J, leaving 8 bases between them. The germline gives CDR1 LNHNV, CDR2 YYDKDF (reference sequence). CDR3 in amino acids: CATSRSKAYEQYF. The DNA for the CDR3 is TGTGCCACCAGCAGGTCCAAAGCCTACGAGCAGTACTTC.

This clonotype was recorded many times. The V gene is TRBV6-5, the J gene TRBJ2-3; 7 nucleotides align to TRBD1. The CDR3 consists of 15 residues. Germline V CDR1 and CDR2: MNHEY, SVGAGI. Unmatched junction bases numbered 6, after V lost 2 bases and J lost 4 bases. The CDR3: CASSYGTALADTQYF. The CDR3 coding sequence is TGTGCCAGCAGTTACGGGACAGCGCTGGCAGATACGCAGTATTTT.

Many counts were recorded for this clonotype. The V and J genes are TRBV20-1 and TRBJ1-1, with D maybe TRBD1 (5 bases). Germline V gene lookup returns CDR1 DFQATT and CDR2 SNEGSKA (reference sequence). V lost 1 base and J lost 0, with 6 bases in between. This CDR3 comprises 13 residues. The CDR3 reads CSARGGVNTEAFF. In DNA, the CDR3 is TGCAGTGCTAGAGGGGGGGTGAACACTGAAGCTTTCTTT.

This clonotype showed up just a few times. The chain joins TRBV12-5 to TRBJ2-4; D remains ambiguous. Trimming removed 6 bases at V and 1 base at J, with 13 bases between. The CDR3 length is 15 residues. Germline CDR1 and CDR2: LGHNT and FRNRAP. CDR3 loop: CASGIPYLAKNIQYF. The DNA for the CDR3 is TGTGCTAGTGGAATACCTTACTTGGCCAAAAACATTCAGTACTTC.

At least ten counts were recorded for this clonotype. The rearrangement links TRBV12-3 or TRBV12-4 to TRBJ2-7, with 9 bases that match TRBD1. This CDR3 contains 15 residues. V lost 4 bases to trimming and J lost 6 bases; unmatched junction nucleotides: 10. This CDR3 reads CASSSPGTGIFEQYF. The CDR3 bases are TGTGCCAGCAGTTCGCCCGGGACAGGGATTTTCGAGCAGTACTTC.

This clonotype appeared many times. This chain links TRBV12-3 or TRBV12-4 with TRBJ2-5; possibly TRBD1 or TRBD2 for D (6 bases each). V was cut by 8 bases and J by 5 bases, with 15 bases left in between. This CDR3 has 13 residues. CDR3 sequence: CASGRGEGETQYF. Written as DNA, the CDR3 is TGTGCCAGCGGTAGGGGGGAAGGGGAGACCCAGTACTTC.

This clonotype was picked up many times. This sequence joins TRBV7-9 and TRBJ2-1; no clear D gene. The V gene's germline CDR1 is SEHNR and CDR2 FQNEAQ (reference sequence). The CDR3 extends over 13 amino acids. V was cut by 1 base and J by 6 bases, with 7 bases left in between. The CDR3 protein is CASSLEGRNEQFF. As DNA, the CDR3 is TGTGCCAGCAGCTTAGAGGGCCGCAATGAGCAGTTCTTC.

The table lists this clonotype with many counts. The CDR3 nucleotides read TGCGCCAGCAGCCGGGGACAGGGTGAAGGCTACGAGCAGTACTTC. Translation gives CASSRGQGEGYEQYF. The J gene is TRBJ2-7, the V gene TRBV10-1; 9 bases align to TRBD1. V lost 6 bases and J lost 3; bases outside the gene matches: 9. There are 15 residues in the CDR3. CDR1 is WNHNN, CDR2 SYGVQD, per germline (reference sequence).

This clonotype was seen repeatedly, ten times or more. V gene TRBV4-3 combines with J gene TRBJ2-4; D not certain. CDR1 is LGHNA and CDR2 is YSLEER in the germline V gene. V gave up 1 base and J gave up 5 bases, with 6 bases separating them. This CDR3 comprises 13 residues. This chain's CDR3 is CASSQGQQNIQYF. CDR3 nucleotide sequence: TGCGCCAGCAGCCAAGGGCAGCAAAACATTCAGTACTTC.

CDR3 amino acids: CASRETDSNQPQHF. CDR3 nucleotides: TGTGCCAGCAGGGAGACGGATAGCAATCAGCCCCAGCATTTT. The J gene is TRBJ1-5, the V gene TRBV2; D is unresolved. Trimming took 6 bases from V and 0 from J, leaving 9 bases between them. Germline V gene lookup returns CDR1 SNHLY and CDR2 FYNNEI. The CDR3 consists of 14 residues.

In this sample, this clonotype turned up a few times. This chain connects TRBV27 to TRBJ2-3; D remains ambiguous. The germline CDR1 and CDR2 sequences are MNHEY and SMNVEV (reference sequence). Trimming cost V 5 bases and J 0 bases, with 15 bases left between them. This CDR3 comprises 16 residues. The CDR3 here is CASSPAWLMSTDTQYF. CDR3 DNA: TGTGCCAGCAGTCCCGCCTGGTTGATGAGCACAGATACGCAGTATTTT.

This chain joins TRBV5-1 and TRBJ2-5, with TRBD2 identical over 7 bases. V was clipped by 0 bases and J by 2 bases; unmatched bases: 7. CDR1 and CDR2 (germline): SGHRS, YFSETQ. This CDR3 contains 16 residues. The CDR3 bases are TGCGCCAGCAGCTTGGCCCCAGCGGGGAGTCAAGAGACCCAGTACTTC. Translating gives CASSLAPAGSQETQYF.

The rearrangement joins TRBV4-3 to TRBJ2-1, with 8 bases that match TRBD2. Unmatched junction bases numbered 5, after V lost 0 bases and J lost 4 bases. Looked up from germline, CDR1 is LGHNA and CDR2 is YSLEER. The CDR3 has 16 amino acids. CDR3 DNA: TGCGCCAGCAGCCAAGATTTCCGGGGGGGATACAATGAGCAGTTCTTC. It encodes CASSQDFRGGYNEQFF.

This clonotype was counted at least ten times. The rearrangement uses TRBV6-5 and TRBJ1-5; no clear D gene. The CDR3 length is 15 residues. V was pared by 5 bases and J by 8 bases, with 19 bases between. Looked up from germline, CDR1 is MNHEY and CDR2 is SVGAGI. Written as DNA, the CDR3 is TGTGCCAGCAGTAACCCTCGAATCCTGCGGGAGCCCCAGCATTTT. Amino acids: CASSNPRILREPQHF.

This clonotype has ten or more counts. This chain connects TRBV18 to TRBJ1-1; maybe TRBD1 (5 bases). V dropped 6 bases and J dropped 7 bases, with 9 bases sitting between them. The CDR3 is made up of 11 amino acids. Germline loops: CDR1 KGHSH, CDR2 LQKENI. CDR3 residues: CASSDRVEAFF. CDR3 coding DNA: TGTGCCAGCTCCGACAGAGTTGAAGCTTTCTTT.

The chain couples TRBV12-3 or TRBV12-4 to TRBJ2-2; 8 nucleotides match TRBD2. V shed 3 bases and J 6 bases; nucleotides not matched to a gene: 6. This CDR3 has 15 amino acids. In nucleotides, the CDR3 is TGTGCCAGCAGTTTCCCGCGGGGACTAGCCGGGGAGCTGTTTTTT. Amino acid sequence: CASSFPRGLAGELFF.

V gene TRBV4-1 combines with J gene TRBJ2-1; tentatively, D is TRBD1 (6 bases). The CDR3 is 16 residues long. V was cut by 0 bases and J by 8 bases, with 17 bases left in between. Per the germline V gene, CDR1 is MGHRA and CDR2 is YSYEKL. The DNA for the CDR3 is TGCGCCAGCAGCCAAGATATGATACAGGGAGTCCATGAGCAGTTCTTC. This gives the protein CASSQDMIQGVHEQFF.